One sample yielded the 23 T cell receptor beta chains listed below, sequenced in a study of T-cell memory formation after mild COVID-19. One entry per CDR3 protein results from TCRdb running MiXCR on the 5' RACE reads. In the table there are 300,000 to 400,000 distinct CDR3 sequences, approximately 15% of which are singletons. The specimen was PBMCs or a T cell subset sorted from them (not recorded which). The receptor set was obtained from a man aged 18-30 years who had mild COVID-19 (a few samples of this study predate the infection). Cell type and time point are not known.

This clonotype turned up a few times. The chain recombines TRBV18 with TRBJ2-7; 8 bases line up with TRBD1. Per germline, CDR1 KGHSH and CDR2 LQKENI. The ends lost 0 bases at V and 3 bases at J; junction bases unmatched: 7. This CDR3 is built from 16 residues. The CDR3 DNA follows: TGTGCCAGCTCACCACCCCCGGCAGGGGGCTTCTACGAGCAGTACTTC. The encoded protein is CASSPPPAGGFYEQYF.

J is TRBJ2-1 and V is TRBV5-6; D call uncertain. The CDR3 spans 13 residues. V was pared by 4 bases and J by 8 bases, with 13 bases between. The germline CDR1 and CDR2 sequences are SGHDT and YYEEEE. The CDR3 DNA is TGTGCCAGCAGCGGGCTCCTAGGCGATGAGCAGTTCTTC. Translation: CASSGLLGDEQFF.

This clonotype was counted a few times. The J gene is TRBJ2-3, the V gene TRBV18; the D is unclear. The CDR3 consists of 14 residues. Trimming pared 2 bases from V and 2 bases from J, leaving 8 bases between. Per germline, CDR1 KGHSH and CDR2 LQKENI. CDR3 nucleotide sequence: TGTGCCAGCTCACCAGTCAGATTCACAGATACGCAGTATTTT. It translates to CASSPVRFTDTQYF.

This clonotype was counted ten times or more. The chain joins TRBV7-2 to TRBJ2-2; TRBD2 matches at 9 bases. This CDR3 is built from 15 residues. Germline V gives CDR1 SGHTA, CDR2 FQGNSA. Trimming cost V 5 bases and J 6 bases; bases outside gene matches: 7. This CDR3 reads CASSPQAGGSGELFF. DNA for the CDR3: TGTGCCAGCAGCCCACAAGCGGGGGGATCCGGGGAGCTGTTTTTT. The entire variable domain, with the rest obtained from reference TRBV7-2 and TRBJ2-2, is as follows: GAGVSQSPSNKVTEKGKDVELRCDPISGHTALYWYRQSLGQGLEFLIYFQGNSAPDKSGLPSDRFSAERTGGSVSTLTIQRTQQEDSAVYLCASSPQAGGSGELFFGEGSRLTVL.

This chain joins TRBV28 and TRBJ2-7; 12 bases are shared with TRBD1. This CDR3 is 14 amino acids long. Germline loops: CDR1 MDHEN, CDR2 SYDVKM. Germline trimming cut 6 bases from V and 7 bases from J; bases unmatched to any gene: 7. The CDR3 protein is CASRAGTGGGEQYF. The DNA of the CDR3 is TGTGCCAGCAGAGCCGGGACAGGGGGCGGGGAGCAGTACTTC.

The chain links TRBV28 to TRBJ2-5; 8 bases fit TRBD1. The CDR3 extends over 15 amino acids. Germline CDR1 reads MDHEN; CDR2 reads SYDVKM. V lost 7 bases to trimming and J lost 5 bases; unmatched junction nucleotides: 12. CDR3 loop: CASTHGQGWAETQYF. For the CDR3, the DNA is TGTGCCAGCACCCATGGACAGGGTTGGGCGGAGACCCAGTACTTC.

The V and J genes are TRBV4-3 and TRBJ1-2; a weak D match, TRBD1 (5 bases). The CDR3 extends over 13 amino acids. V lost 4 bases to trimming and J lost 13 bases, with 19 bases between them. Germline V gives CDR1 LGHNA, CDR2 YSLEER. CDR3 residues: CASSRPRDRFPTF. As DNA, the CDR3 is TGCGCCAGCAGCCGACCGAGGGACCGATTCCCCACCTTC.

There are a few counts of this clonotype. J is TRBJ2-2 and V is TRBV4-2; D ambiguous. From germline, CDR1 is LGHNA and CDR2 YNFKEQ. This CDR3 is 14 amino acids long. Trimming took off 0 bases at V and 6 bases at J, with 8 bases between the two ends. The CDR3 spells CASSQDSGSGELFF. CDR3 DNA sequence: TGTGCCAGCAGCCAAGATTCGGGTTCCGGGGAGCTGTTTTTT.

This clonotype occurred a few times. This chain links TRBV18 with TRBJ1-1, with D unresolved. Germline loops: CDR1 KGHSH, CDR2 LQKENI. The CDR3 has 15 residues. Trimming cost V 1 base and J 7 bases, with 16 bases left between them. CDR3 loop: CASSPREGFDSEAFF. CDR3 coding DNA: TGTGCCAGCTCACCACGAGAAGGATTCGATAGTGAAGCTTTCTTT.

This clonotype has only a few counts. This chain joins TRBV12-3 or TRBV12-4 and TRBJ2-3, with 10 bases fitting TRBD2. V lost 7 bases, J lost 2 bases, and 6 bases stayed unmatched. The length of the CDR3 is 15 residues. The CDR3 DNA is TGTGCCAGCAACGTAGCGGGGGGATACACAGATACGCAGTATTTT. Translating gives CASNVAGGYTDTQYF.

In its sample, this clonotype was seen a few times. The chain joins TRBV5-1 to TRBJ2-5, with D perhaps TRBD1 or TRBD2 (5 bases each). The CDR3 is 13 residues long. Deletions cut 7 bases from V and 3 bases from J, with 13 bases between. Germline-derived CDR1 and CDR2 are SGHRS and YFSETQ. The CDR3 bases are TGCGCCAGCTCAACGGGGACGAAAGAGACCCAGTACTTC. Amino acids: CASSTGTKETQYF.

The table lists this clonotype with a few counts. The rearrangement uses TRBV27 and TRBJ2-7; TRBD1 is a possible D gene (5 bases). Germline CDR1 and CDR2: MNHEY and SMNVEV (reference sequence). V shed 0 bases and J shed 2 bases, with 11 bases lying between them. CDR3 length: 15 amino acids. The CDR3 DNA is TGTGCCAGCAGTTTATCAGGGGTTCTCCCCTACGAGCAGTACTTC. Translating gives CASSLSGVLPYEQYF.

The table lists this clonotype with many counts. The chain combines TRBV18 with TRBJ1-1, with a tentative D call TRBD1 (6 bases). Looked up from germline, CDR1 is KGHSH and CDR2 is LQKENI. This CDR3 is built from 14 residues. V lost 3 bases, J lost 5 bases, and 13 bases lay in between. The CDR3 is CASSPPGAKTEAFF. CDR3 nucleotides: TGTGCCAGCTCACCGCCGGGGGCAAAAACTGAAGCTTTCTTT.

This clonotype was seen a handful of times. J is TRBJ1-1 and V is TRBV5-4, with 9 bases matching TRBD1. The germline gives CDR1 SGHNT, CDR2 YYREEE (reference sequence). Trimming cost V 4 bases and J 3 bases; bases outside gene matches: 10. The CDR3 length is 16 residues. CDR3: CASSLGQGRGDTEAFF. The CDR3 bases are TGTGCCAGCAGCCTGGGACAGGGCCGGGGGGACACTGAAGCTTTCTTT. Complete variable domain (other parts from reference TRBV5-4 and TRBJ1-1): ETGVTQSPTHLIKTRGQQVTLRCSSQSGHNTVSWYQQALGQGPQFIFQYYREEENGRGNFPPRFSGLQFPNYSSELNVNALELDDSALYLCASSLGQGRGDTEAFFGQGTRLTVV.

V gene TRBV11-2 combines with J gene TRBJ2-7; D ambiguous. There are 15 residues in the CDR3. The V and J ends lost 0 bases and 1 base respectively, with 10 bases between them. Germline values: CDR1 SGHAT, CDR2 FQNNGV. The CDR3 here is CASSLDPGPSYEQYF. Written as DNA, the CDR3 is TGTGCCAGCAGCTTAGATCCCGGGCCTTCCTACGAGCAGTACTTC.

The chain couples TRBV6-6 to TRBJ1-6; D gene ambiguous. This CDR3 has 12 residues. V lost 5 bases to trimming and J lost 9 bases, with 8 bases between them. Germline CDR1 MNHNY, CDR2 SVGAGI (reference sequence). Here the CDR3 reads CASSQLGSPLHF. The CDR3 DNA sequence: TGTGCCAGCAGTCAGCTCGGTTCACCCCTCCACTTT.

The chain combines TRBV7-9 with TRBJ1-5, with TRBD1 identical over 9 bases. Per germline, CDR1 SEHNR and CDR2 FQNEAQ (reference sequence). The ends lost 4 bases at V and 6 bases at J; junction bases unmatched: 10. There are 16 residues in the CDR3. CDR3 region: CASSSDSDRGPQPQHF. CDR3 nucleotide sequence: TGTGCCAGCAGCTCAGACTCGGACAGGGGACCTCAGCCCCAGCATTTT. Variable domain in full (rest from reference TRBV7-9 and TRBJ1-5): DTGVSQNPRHKITKRGQNVTFRCDPISEHNRLYWYRQTLGQGPEFLTYFQNEAQLEKSRLLSDRFSAERPKGSFSTLEIQRTEQGDSAMYLCASSSDSDRGPQPQHFGDGTRLSIL.

At least ten counts were recorded for this clonotype. This rearrangement joins TRBV5-6 to TRBJ1-6; no clear D. The V gene's germline CDR1 is SGHDT and CDR2 YYEEEE. This CDR3 spans 14 amino acids. V lost 0 bases and J 6 bases, leaving 7 bases between the germline ends. CDR3 in DNA: TGTGCCAGCAGCTTGGTTGGGAGTAATTCACCCCTCCACTTT. Translated: CASSLVGSNSPLHF.

The rearrangement links TRBV5-6 to TRBJ2-3, with TRBD2 as a possible D gene (6 bases). This CDR3 has 11 residues. The germline V gene has CDR1 SGHDT and CDR2 YYEEEE. V was cut by 6 bases and J by 8 bases, with 10 bases left in between. CDR3 in DNA: TGTGCCAGCACAAGGCGGGGTACGCAGTATTTT. Its translation: CASTRRGTQYF.

The chain joins TRBV29-1 to TRBJ1-5, with D tentatively TRBD1 (5 bases). Germline V gene sequence: CDR1 SQVTM, CDR2 ANQGSEA. The CDR3 is 13 amino acids. V was clipped by 6 bases and J by 5 bases, with 14 bases between them. CDR3 nucleotide sequence: TGCAGCGTCTCTTCAGGGCCCGATCAGCCCCAGCATTTT. Protein sequence: CSVSSGPDQPQHF. The entire variable domain, with the rest obtained from reference TRBV29-1 and TRBJ1-5, is as follows: SAVISQKPSRDICQRGTSLTIQCQVDSQVTMMFWYRQQPGQSLTLIATANQGSEATYESGFVIDKFPISRPNLTFSTLTVSNMSPEDSSIYLCSVSSGPDQPQHFGDGTRLSIL.

V gene TRBV7-2 combines with J gene TRBJ2-1; 12 bases align to TRBD2. Germline V lookup: CDR1 SGHTA, CDR2 FQGNSA. J gave up 9 bases and V 5 bases, and 5 bases lay outside the gene matches. The CDR3 has 14 residues. CDR3 in amino acids: CASSPSGGGSEQFF. The CDR3 DNA reads as TGTGCCAGCAGCCCTAGCGGGGGGGGGAGTGAGCAGTTCTTC.

The chain combines TRBV7-2 with TRBJ2-7; 10 nucleotides agree with TRBD2. CDR1 is SGHTA and CDR2 is FQGNSA in the germline V gene. The CDR3 runs 14 residues. The trim removed 5 bases at V and 4 bases at J, leaving 5 bases unmatched. The CDR3 loop reads CASSPVSGGYEQYF. The CDR3, as DNA: TGTGCCAGCAGCCCCGTTAGCGGGGGGTACGAGCAGTACTTC.

V gene TRBV12-3 or TRBV12-4 combines with J gene TRBJ1-5; D might be TRBD1 (6 bases). V was clipped by 8 bases and J by 1 base, with 15 bases between them. The CDR3 extends over 15 amino acids. DNA for the CDR3: TGTGCCAGCTCGGGGGGCAGGCAGAGCAATCAGCCCCAGCATTTT. This codes for CASSGGRQSNQPQHF.